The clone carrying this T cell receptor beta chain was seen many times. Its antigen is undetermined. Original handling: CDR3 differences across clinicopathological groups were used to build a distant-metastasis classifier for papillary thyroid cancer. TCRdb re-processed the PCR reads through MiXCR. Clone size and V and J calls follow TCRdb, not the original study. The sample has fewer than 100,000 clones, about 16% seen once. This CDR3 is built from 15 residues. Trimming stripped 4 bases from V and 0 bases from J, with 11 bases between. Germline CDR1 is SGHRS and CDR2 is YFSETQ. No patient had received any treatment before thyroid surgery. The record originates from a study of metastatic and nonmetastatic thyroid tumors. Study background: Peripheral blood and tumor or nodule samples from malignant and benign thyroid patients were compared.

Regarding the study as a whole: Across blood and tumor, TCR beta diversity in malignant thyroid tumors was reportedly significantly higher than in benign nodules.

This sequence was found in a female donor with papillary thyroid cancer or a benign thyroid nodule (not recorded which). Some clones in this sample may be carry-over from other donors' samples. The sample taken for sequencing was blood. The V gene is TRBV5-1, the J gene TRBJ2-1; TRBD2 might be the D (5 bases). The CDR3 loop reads CASSIAGGSYNEQFF. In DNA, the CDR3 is TGCGCCAGCAGCATAGCAGGAGGCTCCTACAATGAGCAGTTCTTC.